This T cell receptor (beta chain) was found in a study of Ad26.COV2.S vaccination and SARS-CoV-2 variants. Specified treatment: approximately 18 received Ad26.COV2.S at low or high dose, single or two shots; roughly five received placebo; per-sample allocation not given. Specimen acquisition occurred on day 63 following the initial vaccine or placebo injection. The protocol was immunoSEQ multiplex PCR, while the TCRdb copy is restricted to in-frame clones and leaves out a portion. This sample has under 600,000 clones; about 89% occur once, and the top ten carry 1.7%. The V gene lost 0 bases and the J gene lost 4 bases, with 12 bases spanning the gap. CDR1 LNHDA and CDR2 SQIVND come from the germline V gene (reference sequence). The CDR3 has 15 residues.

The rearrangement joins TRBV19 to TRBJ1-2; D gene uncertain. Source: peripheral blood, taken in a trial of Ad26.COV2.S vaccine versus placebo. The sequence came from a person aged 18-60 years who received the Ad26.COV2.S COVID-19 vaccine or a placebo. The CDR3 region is CASSIDLSWGYGYTF. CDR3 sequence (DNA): TGTGCCAGTAGTATAGATCTATCGTGGGGCTATGGCTACACCTTC.